This T cell receptor beta chain is from a study of cytomegalovirus exposure and HLA in healthy donors. PCR used 60 Vbeta primers and 13 Jbeta primers. Sequencing was performed with immunoSEQ multiplex PCR; in TCRdb, only in-frame clones are kept and a portion is missing. The sample holds under 55,000 clones, 65% to 80% seen once. This clone has only one observation. The germline V gene has CDR1 LNHDA and CDR2 SQIVND (reference sequence). Trimming left V 8 bases short and J 2 bases short, with 14 bases between. This CDR3 has 14 amino acids. Sequencing was done on a sample of PBMCs. The sequence derives from a woman aged 45-65 years in good health and CMV-seronegative. This sequence joins TRBV19 and TRBJ2-3, with D maybe TRBD2 (6 bases). The CDR3 nucleotides read TGTGCCAGTTCTGGAGGGGTAAACACAGATACGCAGTATTTT. Translated: CASSGGVNTDTQYF.